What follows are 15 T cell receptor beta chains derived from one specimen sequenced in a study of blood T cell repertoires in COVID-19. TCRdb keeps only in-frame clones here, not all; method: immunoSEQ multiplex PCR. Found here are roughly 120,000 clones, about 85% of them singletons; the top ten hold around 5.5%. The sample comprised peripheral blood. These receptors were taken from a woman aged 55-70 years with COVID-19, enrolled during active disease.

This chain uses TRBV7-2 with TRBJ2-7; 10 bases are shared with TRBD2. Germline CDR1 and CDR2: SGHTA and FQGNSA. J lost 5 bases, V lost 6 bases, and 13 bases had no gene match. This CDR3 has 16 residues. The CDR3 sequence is CASRPPGIAGGNEQYF. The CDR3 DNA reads TGTGCCAGCAGGCCCCCAGGTATAGCGGGGGGCAACGAGCAGTACTTC.

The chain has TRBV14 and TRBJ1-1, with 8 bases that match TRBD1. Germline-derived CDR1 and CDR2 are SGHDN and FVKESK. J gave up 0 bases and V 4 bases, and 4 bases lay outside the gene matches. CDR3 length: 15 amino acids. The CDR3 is CASSRQGLMNTEAFF. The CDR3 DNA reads TGTGCCAGCAGCCGACAGGGGCTCATGAACACTGAAGCTTTCTTT.

The CDR3 coding sequence is TGTGCCAGCAGATACCTACAGGGGGACACTGAAGCTTTCTTT. Its translation is CASRYLQGDTEAFF. J is TRBJ1-1 and V is TRBV6-5; 8 nucleotides agree with TRBD1. V trimming: 6 bases; J trimming: 3 bases; junction bases outside the gene matches: 6. The CDR3 totals 14 residues. Germline values: CDR1 MNHEY, CDR2 SVGAGI.

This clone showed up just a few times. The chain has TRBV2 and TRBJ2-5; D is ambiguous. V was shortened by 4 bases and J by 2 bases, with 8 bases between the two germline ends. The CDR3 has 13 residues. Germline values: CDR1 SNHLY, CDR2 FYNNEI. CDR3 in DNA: TGTGCCAGCAGTGTTAGCCGACAAGAGACCCAGTACTTC. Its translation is CASSVSRQETQYF.

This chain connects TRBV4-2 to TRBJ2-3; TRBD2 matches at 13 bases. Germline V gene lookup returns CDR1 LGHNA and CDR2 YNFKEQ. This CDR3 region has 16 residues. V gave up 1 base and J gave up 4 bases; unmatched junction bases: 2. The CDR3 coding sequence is TGTGCCAGCAGCCAAGGAGGACTAGCGGGGGCAGATACGCAGTATTTT. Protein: CASSQGGLAGADTQYF.

CDR3 protein: CASSRLPDRGSPLHF. CDR3 in DNA: TGTGCCAGCAGCCGCCTTCCGGACAGGGGTTCACCCCTCCACTTT. The gene calls are TRBV9 and TRBJ1-6, with 9 bases matching TRBD1. Germline-derived CDR1 and CDR2 are SGDLS and YYNGEE. This CDR3 is built from 15 residues. Trimming cost V 4 bases and J 9 bases; bases outside gene matches: 8.

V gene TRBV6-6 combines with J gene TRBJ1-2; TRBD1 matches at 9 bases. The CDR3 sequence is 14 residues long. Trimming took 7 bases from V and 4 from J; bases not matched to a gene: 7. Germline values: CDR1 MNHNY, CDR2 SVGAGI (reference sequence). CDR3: CASINRQGGYGYTF. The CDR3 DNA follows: TGTGCCAGCATCAACCGACAGGGGGGCTATGGCTACACCTTC.

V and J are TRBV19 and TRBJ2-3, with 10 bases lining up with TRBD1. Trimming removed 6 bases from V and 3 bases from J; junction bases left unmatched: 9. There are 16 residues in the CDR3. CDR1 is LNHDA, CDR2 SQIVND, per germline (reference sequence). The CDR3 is CASRTGTGAVTDTQYF. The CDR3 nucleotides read TGTGCCAGTAGAACCGGGACAGGGGCTGTAACAGATACGCAGTATTTT.

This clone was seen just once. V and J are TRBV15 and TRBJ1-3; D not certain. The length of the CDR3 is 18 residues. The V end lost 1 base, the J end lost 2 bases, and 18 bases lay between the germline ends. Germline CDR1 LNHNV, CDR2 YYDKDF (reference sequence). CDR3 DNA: TGTGCCACCAGCAGAGCGCTCTCACAGTTTTCAGCTGGAAACACCATATATTTT. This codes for CATSRALSQFSAGNTIYF.

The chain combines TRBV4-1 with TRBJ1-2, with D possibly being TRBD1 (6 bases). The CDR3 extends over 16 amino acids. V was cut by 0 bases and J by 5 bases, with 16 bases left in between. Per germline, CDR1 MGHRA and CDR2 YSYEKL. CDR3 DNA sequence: TGCGCCAGCAGCCAAGATGCGGGGGCTGGGCTATATGGCTACACCTTC. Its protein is CASSQDAGAGLYGYTF.

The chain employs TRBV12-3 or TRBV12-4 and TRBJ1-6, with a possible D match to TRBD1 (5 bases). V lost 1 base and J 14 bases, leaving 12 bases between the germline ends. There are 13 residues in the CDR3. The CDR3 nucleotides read TGTGCCAGCAGTTTAGGACAGACTTCGACCCTCCACTTT. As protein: CASSLGQTSTLHF.

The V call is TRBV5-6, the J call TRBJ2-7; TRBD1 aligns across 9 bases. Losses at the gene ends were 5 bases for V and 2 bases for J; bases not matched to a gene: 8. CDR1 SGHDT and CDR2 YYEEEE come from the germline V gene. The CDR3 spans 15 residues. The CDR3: CASSHVGTGTYEQYF. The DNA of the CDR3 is TGTGCCAGCAGTCACGTCGGGACAGGGACCTACGAGCAGTACTTC.

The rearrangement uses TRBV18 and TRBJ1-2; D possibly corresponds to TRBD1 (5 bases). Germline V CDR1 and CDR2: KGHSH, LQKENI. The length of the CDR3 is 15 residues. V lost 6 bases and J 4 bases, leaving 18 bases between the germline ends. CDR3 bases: TGTGCCAGCTCCTCCGCCGGGCAGGGCTTCTATGGCTACACCTTC. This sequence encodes CASSSAGQGFYGYTF.

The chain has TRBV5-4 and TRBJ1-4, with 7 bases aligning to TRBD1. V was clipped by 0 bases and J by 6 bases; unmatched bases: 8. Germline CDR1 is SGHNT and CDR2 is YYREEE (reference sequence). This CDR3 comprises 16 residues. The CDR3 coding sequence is TGTGCCAGCAGCTTGGCCGTTCAGGGGGGAGATGAAAAACTGTTTTTT. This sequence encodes CASSLAVQGGDEKLFF.

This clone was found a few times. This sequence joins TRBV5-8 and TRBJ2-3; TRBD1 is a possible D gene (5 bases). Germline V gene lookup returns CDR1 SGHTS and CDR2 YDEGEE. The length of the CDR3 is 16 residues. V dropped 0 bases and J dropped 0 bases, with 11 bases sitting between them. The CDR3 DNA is TGTGCCAGCAGCTTGGTGGACATCGCTAGCACAGATACGCAGTATTTT. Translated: CASSLVDIASTDTQYF.